What follows are 9 T cell receptor beta chains derived from one specimen sequenced in a study of shared clonotypes between healthy human individuals. Profiling relied on immunoSEQ multiplex PCR, and the TCRdb table lists in-frame clones only, not all of them. This table holds approximately 2.4 million clones, roughly 95% found once. Sequencing was performed on naive CD4+ T cells sorted from blood. Subset meaning: CD45RA+ positively selected. The receptor set was obtained from a man aged 18 to 30 in good health.

V is TRBV9 and J is TRBJ2-1, with D unclear. Germline V gene lookup returns CDR1 SGDLS and CDR2 YYNGEE. This CDR3 spans 13 amino acids. V lost 0 bases, J lost 10 bases, and 11 bases lay in between. CDR3 region: CASSVESPTEQFF. The CDR3 DNA sequence: TGTGCCAGCAGCGTAGAGTCTCCAACCGAGCAGTTCTTC.

The rearrangement joins TRBV19 to TRBJ2-7, with D perhaps TRBD2 (6 bases). This CDR3 is built from 14 residues. The germline V gene encodes CDR1 LNHDA and CDR2 SQIVND (reference sequence). With 3 bases removed from V and 0 bases from J, the gap between germline ends came to 9 bases. The CDR3 DNA sequence: TGTGCCAGTAGTATGATAGCGGCCTCCTACGAGCAGTACTTC. Protein sequence: CASSMIAASYEQYF.

The chain combines TRBV6-1 with TRBJ2-1; TRBD2 matches 9 bases. The CDR3 contains 15 residues. Looked up from germline, CDR1 is MNHNS and CDR2 is SASEGT. The J segment lost 5 bases and the V segment lost 1 base, leaving 3 bases of the junction unmatched. Written as DNA, the CDR3 is TGTGCCAGCAGTGAAGGGCTAGCGGGGAACAATGAGCAGTTCTTC. Its translation: CASSEGLAGNNEQFF.

This clone was found once. The chain joins TRBV28 to TRBJ1-4, with TRBD1 matching over 7 bases. With 4 bases clipped from V and 5 bases from J, the junction kept 7 bases outside the gene matches. Per germline, CDR1 MDHEN and CDR2 SYDVKM. This CDR3 is 15 amino acids long. CDR3 residues: CASSSGDRSNEKLFF. As DNA, the CDR3 is TGTGCCAGCAGTTCGGGGGACAGATCAAATGAAAAACTGTTTTTT.

The chain recombines TRBV4-1 with TRBJ1-2, with unresolved D. The ends were cut back, 1 base at V and 3 bases at J, with 15 bases in the middle. CDR1 and CDR2 (germline): MGHRA, YSYEKL. This CDR3 has 16 amino acids. DNA of the CDR3: TGCGCCAGCAGCCAAGGTTTTATAGGATCTTACTATGGCTACACCTTC. As protein: CASSQGFIGSYYGYTF.

Details on this clone: The identical CDR3 is also encoded by other nucleotide sequences in the sample. The chain has TRBV7-2 and TRBJ1-2; D is ambiguous. CDR3 length: 13 amino acids. Germline CDR1 and CDR2: SGHTA and FQGNSA. Trimming pared 2 bases from V and 4 bases from J, leaving 8 bases between. The CDR3 is CASSLRVAYGYTF. CDR3 nucleotide sequence: TGTGCCAGCAGCTTACGGGTAGCCTATGGCTACACCTTC.

The chain employs TRBV5-1 and TRBJ2-5; the match to TRBD2 covers 7 bases. The V gene's germline CDR1 is SGHRS and CDR2 YFSETQ. The CDR3 is made up of 17 amino acids. Losses at the gene ends were 0 bases for V and 1 base for J; bases not matched to a gene: 9. The CDR3 region is CASSLVSSGAIQETQYF. DNA of the CDR3: TGCGCCAGCAGCTTGGTGTCGAGCGGGGCCATCCAAGAGACCCAGTACTTC. Combining the CDR3 with reference TRBV5-1 and TRBJ2-5 gives the whole variable domain KAGVTQTPRYLIKTRGQQVTLSCSPISGHRSVSWYQQTPGQGLQFLFEYFSETQRNKGNFPGRFSGRQFSNSRSEMNVSTLELGDSALYLCASSLVSSGAIQETQYFGPGTRLLVL.

V is TRBV5-4 and J is TRBJ1-6, with D unresolved. This CDR3 is 16 amino acids long. Trimming pared 0 bases from V and 10 bases from J, leaving 17 bases between. Germline values: CDR1 SGHNT, CDR2 YYREEE (reference sequence). CDR3 in amino acids: CASSLDRRAPNSPLHF. CDR3 DNA: TGTGCCAGCAGCTTGGATCGGAGGGCGCCCAACTCACCCCTCCACTTT.

This sequence joins TRBV5-4 and TRBJ2-7; 7 nucleotides align to TRBD1. Germline loops: CDR1 SGHNT, CDR2 YYREEE (reference sequence). V trimming: 3 bases; J trimming: 5 bases; junction bases outside the gene matches: 8. CDR3 size: 14 residues. The CDR3 reads CASSSRQGKNEQYF. CDR3 bases: TGTGCCAGCAGCTCACGACAGGGTAAAAACGAGCAGTACTTC.